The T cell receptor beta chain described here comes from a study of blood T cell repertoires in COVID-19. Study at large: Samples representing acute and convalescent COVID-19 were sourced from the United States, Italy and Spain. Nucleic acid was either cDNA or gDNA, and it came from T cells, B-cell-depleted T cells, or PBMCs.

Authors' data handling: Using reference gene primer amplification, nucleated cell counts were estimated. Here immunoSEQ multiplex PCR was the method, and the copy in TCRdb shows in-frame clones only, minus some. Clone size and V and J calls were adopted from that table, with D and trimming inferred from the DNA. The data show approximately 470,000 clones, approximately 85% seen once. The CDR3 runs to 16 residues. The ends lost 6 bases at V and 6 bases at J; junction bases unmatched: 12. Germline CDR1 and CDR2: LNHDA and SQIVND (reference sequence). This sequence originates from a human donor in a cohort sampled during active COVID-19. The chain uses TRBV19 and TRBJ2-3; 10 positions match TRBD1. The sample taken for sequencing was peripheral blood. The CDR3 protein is CASSPGQGIVRDTQYF. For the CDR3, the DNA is TGTGCCAGTAGCCCGGGACAGGGGATAGTTAGGGATACGCAGTATTTT. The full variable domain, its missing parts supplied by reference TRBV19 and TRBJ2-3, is DGGITQSPKYLFRKEGQNVTLSCEQNLNHDAMYWYRQDPGQGLRLIYYSQIVNDFQKGDIAEGYSVSREKKESFPLTVTSAQKNPTAFYLCASSPGQGIVRDTQYFGPGTRLTVL.